Below, 8 T cell receptor beta chains from the same sample are listed, as sequenced in a study of regulatory T cells in long-lasting Graves disease. Time point meaning: newly diagnosed GD, antithyroid drugs for less than 3 months. The authors made the TCR library using RNA they extracted from PBMCs. TCR beta libraries were built with iRepertoire HTBI primers and Arm-PCR of CDR3 regions. TCRdb analysed the multiplex PCR reads with MiXCR anew, one entry per CDR3 protein. The sample consists of a few hundred thousand distinct CDR3 sequences, less than 20% of them appearing once. These data are also associated with another study on T cells in Graves' hyperthyroidism and ophthalmopathy.

The sample was peripheral blood mononuclear cells (PBMCs), taken at new diagnosis, from a patient treated with antithyroid drugs. The source is a woman younger than 45 with Graves disease.

This clonotype was detected ten times or more. The V call is TRBV5-1, the J call TRBJ2-1; no firm D call. This CDR3 has 13 amino acids. V was trimmed by 0 bases and J by 9 bases, leaving 10 bases between them. Per the germline V gene, CDR1 is SGHRS and CDR2 is YFSETQ. The chain's CDR3 is CASSLARYGEQFF. CDR3 nucleotide sequence: TGCGCCAGCAGCTTGGCCCGGTACGGTGAGCAGTTCTTC.

The chain carries TRBV2 and TRBJ1-6, with a tentative D call TRBD1 (5 bases). The CDR3 consists of 15 residues. The V end was cut by 6 bases, the J end by 7 bases, with 16 bases between. Germline CDR1 SNHLY, CDR2 FYNNEI. This chain's CDR3 is CASRHGGARNSPLHF. The DNA of the CDR3 is TGTGCCAGCAGGCACGGAGGGGCGCGGAATTCACCCCTCCACTTT.

The V and J genes are TRBV5-4 and TRBJ1-6; D not resolved. The CDR3 sequence is 15 residues long. The V gene lost 2 bases and the J gene lost 7 bases, with 13 bases spanning the gap. Germline V gives CDR1 SGHNT, CDR2 YYREEE (reference sequence). This chain's CDR3 is CASSLGYKSNSPLHF. CDR3 in DNA: TGTGCCAGCAGCTTAGGATACAAAAGCAATTCACCCCTCCACTTT.

This clonotype was observed many times. A much larger clonotype is one base distant, so this may be a read error. The chain joins TRBV12-3 or TRBV12-4 to TRBJ1-1; no reliable D call. V dropped 7 bases and J dropped 4 bases, with 10 bases sitting between them. The CDR3 totals 12 residues. In nucleotides, the CDR3 is TGTGCCAGCAATTTTGGGTCCACTGAAGCTTTCTTT. It translates to CASNFGSTEAFF.

With regard to this clonotype: A much larger clone lies one base from this, so it may be a read error. This sequence joins TRBV11-2 and TRBJ2-3, with D perhaps matching TRBD1 (6 bases). Germline V gives CDR1 SGHAT, CDR2 FQNNGV. V was pared by 5 bases and J by 3 bases, with 18 bases between. The CDR3 length is 16 residues. CDR3 bases: TGTGCCAGCAGCCAAGCCACAGGGTTGAGAACAGATACGCAGTATTTT. Its translation is CASSQATGLRTDTQYF.

The rearrangement joins TRBV19 to TRBJ2-1; D may correspond to TRBD1 or TRBD2 (7 bases each). Germline V gives CDR1 LNHDA, CDR2 SQIVND (reference sequence). Trimming took 0 bases from V and 5 from J, leaving 14 bases between them. The CDR3 runs 16 residues. CDR3 sequence: CASSIDFQGGNNEQFF. CDR3 in DNA: TGTGCCAGTAGTATAGATTTCCAGGGGGGGAACAATGAGCAGTTCTTC.

This clonotype was counted at least ten times. CDR3 in amino acids: CASSPRNRVVRGETQYF. The CDR3 nucleotides read TGTGCCAGCAGTCCCCGAAACAGGGTGGTAAGGGGAGAGACCCAGTACTTC. V and J are TRBV6-1 and TRBJ2-5, with a possible D match to TRBD1 (6 bases). Germline assignment: CDR1 MNHNS and CDR2 SASEGT. CDR3 length: 17 residues. With 5 bases removed from V and 4 bases from J, the gap between germline ends came to 23 bases.

About this clonotype itself: Being one base from a much bigger clone, this may be a read error. The rearrangement links TRBV28 to TRBJ2-7; TRBD1 aligns across 10 bases. Germline V gene lookup returns CDR1 MDHEN and CDR2 SYDVKM. CDR3 size: 15 residues. Trimming took 4 bases from V and 5 from J; bases not matched to a gene: 8. This CDR3 reads CASSSSAGTGDEQYF. The CDR3 DNA follows: TGTGCCAGCAGTTCCTCCGCCGGGACAGGGGACGAGCAGTACTTC.